This TCR beta chain originates from a study of cytomegalovirus exposure and HLA in healthy donors. CDR3 length equals 17 residues. Trimming took 8 bases from V and 0 from J, leaving 20 bases between them. Germline V lookup: CDR1 MNHEY, CDR2 SMNVEV (reference sequence). The primer mix had 60 Vbeta and 13 Jbeta primers. Sequencing was performed with immunoSEQ multiplex PCR; in TCRdb, only in-frame clones are kept and a portion is missing. This table has 80,000 to 100,000 clones, approximately 78% appearing once. This clone was seen more than once but under ten times. The antigen is undetermined. Study-wide findings and caveats: Reports credit the classifier with highly specific, highly sensitive diagnosis of cytomegalovirus status.

This TCR came from a man in his forties in good health and CMV-seronegative. This rearrangement joins TRBV27 to TRBJ2-1; D may be TRBD2 (6 bases). The sequenced sample consisted of PBMCs. The CDR3 bases are TGTGCCAGCCGCGTCCTCACTAGCCATAGCTCCTACAATGAGCAGTTCTTC. Translating it yields CASRVLTSHSSYNEQFF.